A selection of T cell receptor beta chains follows, all from one sample in a study of Ad26.COV2.S vaccination and SARS-CoV-2 variants. Profiling relied on immunoSEQ multiplex PCR, and the TCRdb table lists in-frame clones only, not all of them. The repertoire includes hundreds of thousands of clones, 92% of them detected once, and 3% to 5% sits in the top ten. The source was peripheral blood, collected after recovery from COVID-19. These TCRs come from a human donor who had recovered from COVID-19. Each CDR3 is given with its conserved first and last residue. A D gene is named only where the DNA matches it firmly. Not every row has a clone size; where given, it reads once, few, many or a size class.

J gene,clone size,D gene,V gene,CDR3 DNA,CDR3 protein
TRBJ1-5,-,-,TRBV7-9,TGTGCCAGCAGCTTAGGAAATCAGCCCCAGCATTTT,CASSLGNQPQHF
TRBJ1-1,once,-,TRBV19,TGTGCCAGTAGTACGAGGGATGGACTGACGAACACTGAAGCTTTCTTT,CASSTRDGLTNTEAFF
TRBJ1-5,-,-,TRBV7-9,TGTGCCAGCAGCTTACCAGGGAGGAATCAGCCCCAGCATTTT,CASSLPGRNQPQHF
TRBJ2-3,-,TRBD2,TRBV5-1,TGCGCCAGCACCCTCGGACTAGCGGGGACAGATACGCAGTATTTT,CASTLGLAGTDTQYF
TRBJ1-2,-,-,TRBV19,TGTGCCAGTAGTCGACAGGTTGGGGGTCTTTTAGGCTACACCTTC,CASSRQVGGLLGYTF
TRBJ1-2,-,-,TRBV4-1,TGCGCCAGCAGGACCGCAGAGGGAGTTGACTATGGCTACACCTTC,CASRTAEGVDYGYTF
TRBJ1-3,-,-,TRBV29-1,TGCAGCGTTGCTGACGCAGGGTTCTGGGGAAACACCATATATTTT,CSVADAGFWGNTIYF
TRBJ1-6,-,-,TRBV6-5,TGTGCCAGCAGTTACGGACAGAGACTTAATTCACCCCTCCACTTT,CASSYGQRLNSPLHF
TRBJ2-1,-,TRBD2,TRBV18,TGTGCCAGCTCACCACCGGGGGGGGACGTGTACAATGAGCAGTTCTTC,CASSPPGGDVYNEQFF
TRBJ2-3,-,TRBD2,TRBV9,TGTGCCAGCAGCGTTATGCCTAGCGGGGGGCGCACAGATACGCAGTATTTT,CASSVMPSGGRTDTQYF
TRBJ2-1,-,TRBD2,TRBV11-2,TGTGCCAGCAGCTTAGGACTAGCGGGCTACAATGAGCAGTTCTTC,CASSLGLAGYNEQFF
TRBJ1-1,-,TRBD1,TRBV12-5,TGTGCTAGTGGTTTGGACCTCGGACCACAGGGGAATAAGGTTGAAGCTTTCTTT,CASGLDLGPQGNKVEAFF
TRBJ2-5,-,TRBD2,TRBV7-9,TGTGCCAGCAGCTTTCGTGGTAGCGGGGGGGCCGATGAGACCCAGTACTTC,CASSFRGSGGADETQYF
TRBJ1-4,-,-,TRBV7-9,TGTGCCAGCAGCTTCACAGGAAGGATGAATGAAAAACTGTTTTTT,CASSFTGRMNEKLFF
TRBJ2-2,-,TRBD1,TRBV29-1,TGCAGCGTTCGGACAGGGGGCACGAACACCGGGGAGCTGTTTTTT,CSVRTGGTNTGELFF
TRBJ2-7,-,-,TRBV7-6,TGTGCCAGCAGCCCTCGGACCAATACCTACGAAGAATACTTC,CASSPRTNTYEEYF
TRBJ1-3,-,-,TRBV6-6,TGTGCCAGCACAGGGAGAAGTTCTGGAAACACCATATATTTT,CASTGRSSGNTIYF
TRBJ2-3,-,-,TRBV5-1,TGCGCCAGCAGCTTAGGAGGGCAGGCAGATACGCAGTATTTT,CASSLGGQADTQYF
TRBJ2-7,-,-,TRBV6-5,TGTGCCAGCAGTTACGGGTCCAGCGAGCAGTACTTC,CASSYGSSEQYF
TRBJ1-2,-,-,TRBV6-5,TGTGCCAGCAGCCTCGGGGATCTCGGGGGTGGCTACACCTTC,CASSLGDLGGGYTF
TRBJ2-5,-,-,TRBV7-9,TGTGCCAGCAGCCAGGGACATCTACAGCAAGAGACCCAGTACTTC,CASSQGHLQQETQYF
TRBJ2-7,-,TRBD2,TRBV14,TGTGCCAGCAGCCAAAGACTAGCGGGGCAGTACGAGCAGTACTTC,CASSQRLAGQYEQYF
TRBJ1-2,-,-,TRBV19,TGTGCCAGTAACCACGGGGGAGGCGGCTATGGCTACACCTTC,CASNHGGGGYGYTF
TRBJ1-3,once,-,TRBV12-5,TGTGCTAGTGGAGGGGGGAGCTCTGGAAACACCATATATTTT,CASGGGSSGNTIYF
TRBJ2-3,-,-,TRBV6-6,TGTGCCAGCAGTTATCGGGGGGCCCGCACAGATACGCAGTATTTT,CASSYRGARTDTQYF
TRBJ1-2,-,-,TRBV14,TGTGCCAGCAGCCAAGACCGGATCTATGGCTACACCTTC,CASSQDRIYGYTF